What follows is one TCR beta chain and its context. Germline is not matched at one junction end, which may reflect a read error. RNA transcripts served as the template for amplifying TCR beta CDR3 regions. The primer set for the first-round RT-PCR of the TCR CDR3 was HTBI. From the multiplex PCR reads, TCRdb called clonotypes with MiXCR, one entry per CDR3 protein. The sample records 550,000 to 800,000 distinct CDR3 sequences, roughly a sixth being singletons. The data are from a study of T cells in Graves' hyperthyroidism and ophthalmopathy. The origin of this receptor is a man aged 50-59 years with Graves' hyperthyroidism. The material sequenced was blood.

CDR3 in DNA: TGTGCCAGCAGTTTAGTCGCGGGGGGTTCCGATGAGCAGTTCTTC. Its protein is CASSLVAGGSDEQFF. This chain connects TRBV7-2 to TRBJ2-1, with 8 bases lining up with TRBD2. The CDR3 sequence is 15 residues long. In germline, CDR1 is SGHTA, CDR2 FQGNSA.